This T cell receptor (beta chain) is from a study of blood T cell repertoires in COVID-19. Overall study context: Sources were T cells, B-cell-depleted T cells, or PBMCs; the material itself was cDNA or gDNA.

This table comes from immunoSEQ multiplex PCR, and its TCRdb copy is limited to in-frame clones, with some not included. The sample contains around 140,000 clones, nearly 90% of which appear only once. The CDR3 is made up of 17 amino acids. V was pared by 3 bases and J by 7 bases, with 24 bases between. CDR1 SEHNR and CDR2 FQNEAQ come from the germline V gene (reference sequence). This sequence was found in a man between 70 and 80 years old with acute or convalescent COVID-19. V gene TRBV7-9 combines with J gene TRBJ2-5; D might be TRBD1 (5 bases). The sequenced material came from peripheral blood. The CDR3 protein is CASSLETQGKPKGTQYF. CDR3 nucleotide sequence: TGTGCCAGCAGCTTGGAGACCCAGGGAAAGCCTAAGGGGACCCAGTACTTC. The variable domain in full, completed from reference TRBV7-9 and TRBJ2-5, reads DTGVSQNPRHKITKRGQNVTFRCDPISEHNRLYWYRQTLGQGPEFLTYFQNEAQLEKSRLLSDRFSAERPKGSFSTLEIQRTEQGDSAMYLCASSLETQGKPKGTQYFGPGTRLLVL.